This T cell receptor delta chain was sequenced during a study of gammadelta T cells in human blood. Study-wide results and caveats: Microbial exposure reportedly appeared to drive polyclonal expansion of innate gamma-delta T cells right after birth.

TCRdb redid the clone calls on the RT-PCR reads with CATT. This sample yields 950 to 1,500 delta-chain clones, of which more than 9.5% are seen a single time; approximately 6.2% belongs to the top ten. Germline V gene lookup returns CDR1 TSWWSYY and CDR2 QGS. The CDR3 is 18 residues long. This clone showed up just a few times. Its antigen is as yet unknown. This may stem from a read error, because a much larger clone lies one nucleotide away. The sample has other DNA sequences that encode this CDR3 too. The J gene is TRDJ1, the V gene TRDV1, with D tentatively TRDD2 (9 bases). Material for sequencing was non-Vgamma9Vdelta2 gamma-delta T cells from cord blood. This TCR came from a newborn. CDR3 nucleotides: TGTGCTCTAGGCCTTCCTACGGGGATACCCCCAAACACAGATAAACTCATCTTT. It codes for CALGLPTGIPPNTDKLIF.